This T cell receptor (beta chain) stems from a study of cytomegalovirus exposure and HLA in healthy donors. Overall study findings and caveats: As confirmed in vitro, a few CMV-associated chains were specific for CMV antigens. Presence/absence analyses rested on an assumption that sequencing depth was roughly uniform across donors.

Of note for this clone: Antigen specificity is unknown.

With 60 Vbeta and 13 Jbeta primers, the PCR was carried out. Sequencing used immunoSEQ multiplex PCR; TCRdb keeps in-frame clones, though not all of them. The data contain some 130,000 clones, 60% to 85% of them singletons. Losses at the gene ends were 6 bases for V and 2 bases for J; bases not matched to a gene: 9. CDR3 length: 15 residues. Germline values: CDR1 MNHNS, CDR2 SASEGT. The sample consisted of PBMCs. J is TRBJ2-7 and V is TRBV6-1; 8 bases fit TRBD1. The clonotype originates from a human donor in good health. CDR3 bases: TGTGCCAGCAGGAATCGACAGGGGTCCACCTACGAGCAGTACTTC. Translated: CASRNRQGSTYEQYF.